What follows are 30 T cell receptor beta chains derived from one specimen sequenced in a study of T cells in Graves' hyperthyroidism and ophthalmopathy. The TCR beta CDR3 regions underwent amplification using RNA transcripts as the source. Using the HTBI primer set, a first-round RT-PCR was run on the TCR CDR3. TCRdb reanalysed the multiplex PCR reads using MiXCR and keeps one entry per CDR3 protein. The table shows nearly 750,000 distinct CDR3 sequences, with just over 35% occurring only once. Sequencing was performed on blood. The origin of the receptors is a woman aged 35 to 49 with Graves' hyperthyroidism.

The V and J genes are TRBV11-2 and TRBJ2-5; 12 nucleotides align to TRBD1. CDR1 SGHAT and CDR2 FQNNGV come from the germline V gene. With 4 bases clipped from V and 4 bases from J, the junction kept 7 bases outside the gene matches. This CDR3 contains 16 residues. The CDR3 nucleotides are TGTGCCAGCAGCTACCGGGGACAGGGGGCGGGAGAGACCCAGTACTTC. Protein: CASSYRGQGAGETQYF.

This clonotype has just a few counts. The CDR3 reads CASSRSGTNYGYTF. Written as DNA, the CDR3 is TGTGCCAGCAGCCGATCGGGGACTAACTATGGCTACACCTTC. The chain is built from TRBV11-3 and TRBJ1-2; D gene ambiguous. The CDR3 is 14 amino acids. The germline gives CDR1 SGHNT, CDR2 YENEEA. Trimming pared 5 bases from V and 0 bases from J, leaving 10 bases between.

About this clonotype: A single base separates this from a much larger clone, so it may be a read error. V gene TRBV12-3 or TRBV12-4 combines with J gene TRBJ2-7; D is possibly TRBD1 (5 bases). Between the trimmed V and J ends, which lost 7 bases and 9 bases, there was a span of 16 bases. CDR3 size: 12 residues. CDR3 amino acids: CASTFTQGVQYF. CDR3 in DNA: TGTGCCAGCACTTTTACTCAGGGTGTGCAGTACTTC.

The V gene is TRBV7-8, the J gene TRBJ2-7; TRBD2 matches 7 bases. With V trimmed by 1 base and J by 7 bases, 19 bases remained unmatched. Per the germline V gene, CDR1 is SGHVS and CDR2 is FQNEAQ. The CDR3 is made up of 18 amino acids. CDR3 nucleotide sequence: TGTGCCAGCAGCTTAGACGGGGTGGGTAGCGGGTCGTGGAGAGAGCAGTACTTC. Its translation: CASSLDGVGSGSWREQYF.

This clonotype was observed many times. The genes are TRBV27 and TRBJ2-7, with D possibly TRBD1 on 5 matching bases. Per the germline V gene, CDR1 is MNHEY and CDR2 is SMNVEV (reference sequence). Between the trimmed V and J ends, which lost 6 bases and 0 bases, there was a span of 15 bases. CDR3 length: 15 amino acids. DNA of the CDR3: TGTGCCAGCAGCCCTAGGGGCCTCAGCTCCTACGAGCAGTACTTC. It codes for CASSPRGLSSYEQYF.

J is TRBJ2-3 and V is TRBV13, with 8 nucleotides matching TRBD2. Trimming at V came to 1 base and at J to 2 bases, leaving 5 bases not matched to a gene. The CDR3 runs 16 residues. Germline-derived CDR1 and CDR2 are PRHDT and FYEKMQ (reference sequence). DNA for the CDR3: TGTGCCAGCAGCTTAGAAGGTAGCGGGGTCACAGATACGCAGTATTTT. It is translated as CASSLEGSGVTDTQYF.

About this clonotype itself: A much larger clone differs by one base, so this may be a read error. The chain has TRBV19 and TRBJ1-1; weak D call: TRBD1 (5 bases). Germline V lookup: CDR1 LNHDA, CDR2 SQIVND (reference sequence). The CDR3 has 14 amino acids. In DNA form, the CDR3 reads TGTGTCAGTAGTATAAGTGGGCAGGGCACTGAAGCTTTCTTT. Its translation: CVSSISGQGTEAFF.

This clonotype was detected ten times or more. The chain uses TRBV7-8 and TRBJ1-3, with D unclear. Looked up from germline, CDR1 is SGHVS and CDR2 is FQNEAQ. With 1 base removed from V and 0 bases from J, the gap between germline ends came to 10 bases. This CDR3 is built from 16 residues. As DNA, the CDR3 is TGTGCCAGCAGCTTAGTTGACGGACCCTCTGGAAACACCATATATTTT. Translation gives CASSLVDGPSGNTIYF.

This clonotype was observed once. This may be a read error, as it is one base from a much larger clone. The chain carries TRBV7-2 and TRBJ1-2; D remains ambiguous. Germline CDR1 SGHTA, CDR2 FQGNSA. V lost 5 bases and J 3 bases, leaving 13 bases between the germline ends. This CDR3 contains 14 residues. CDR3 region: CASSPGRSDYGYTF. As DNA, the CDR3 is TGTGCCAGCAGCCCGGGGAGATCTGACTATGGCTACACCTTC.

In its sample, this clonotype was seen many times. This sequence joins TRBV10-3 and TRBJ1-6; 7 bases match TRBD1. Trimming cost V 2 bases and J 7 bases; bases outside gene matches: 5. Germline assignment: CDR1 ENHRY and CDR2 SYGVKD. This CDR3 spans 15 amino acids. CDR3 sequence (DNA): TGTGCCATCAGTGAGGAGGGACAGTCAAATTCACCCCTCCACTTT. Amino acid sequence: CAISEEGQSNSPLHF.

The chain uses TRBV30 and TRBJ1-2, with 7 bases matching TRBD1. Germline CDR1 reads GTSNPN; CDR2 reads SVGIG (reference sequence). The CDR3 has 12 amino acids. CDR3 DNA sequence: TGTAAAGGACAGGACGATAACTATGGCTACACCTTC. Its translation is CKGQDDNYGYTF.

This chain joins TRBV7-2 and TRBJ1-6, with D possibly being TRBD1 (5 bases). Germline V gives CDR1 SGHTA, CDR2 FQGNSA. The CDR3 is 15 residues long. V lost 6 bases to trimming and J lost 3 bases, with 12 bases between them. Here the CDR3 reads CASSLSGFYNSPLHF. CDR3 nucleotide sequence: TGTGCCAGCAGTTTATCAGGGTTCTATAATTCACCCCTCCACTTT. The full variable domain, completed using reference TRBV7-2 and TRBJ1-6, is GAGVSQSPSNKVTEKGKDVELRCDPISGHTALYWYRQSLGQGLEFLIYFQGNSAPDKSGLPSDRFSAERTGGSVSTLTIQRTQQEDSAVYLCASSLSGFYNSPLHFGNGTRLTVT.

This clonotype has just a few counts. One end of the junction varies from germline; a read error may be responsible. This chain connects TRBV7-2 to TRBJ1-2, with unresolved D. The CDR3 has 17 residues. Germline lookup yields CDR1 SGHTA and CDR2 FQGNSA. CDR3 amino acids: CASSQDTSLGPGYGYTF. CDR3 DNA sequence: TGCGCCAGCAGCCAAGACACCTCCTTAGGGCCTGGGTATGGCTACACCTTC.

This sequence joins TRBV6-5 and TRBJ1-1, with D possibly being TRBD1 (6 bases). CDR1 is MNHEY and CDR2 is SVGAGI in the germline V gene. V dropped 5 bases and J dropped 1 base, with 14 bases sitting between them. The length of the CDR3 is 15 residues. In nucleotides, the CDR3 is TGTGCCAGCAGTCAATCTACGACAGGGAACACTGAAGCTTTCTTT. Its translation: CASSQSTTGNTEAFF.

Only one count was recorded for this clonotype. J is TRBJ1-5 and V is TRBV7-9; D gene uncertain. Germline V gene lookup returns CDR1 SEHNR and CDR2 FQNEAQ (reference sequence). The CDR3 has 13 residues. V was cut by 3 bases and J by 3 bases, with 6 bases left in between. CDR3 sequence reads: CASSFNDNQPQHF. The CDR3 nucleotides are TGTGCCAGCAGCTTTAATGACAATCAGCCCCAGCATTTT.

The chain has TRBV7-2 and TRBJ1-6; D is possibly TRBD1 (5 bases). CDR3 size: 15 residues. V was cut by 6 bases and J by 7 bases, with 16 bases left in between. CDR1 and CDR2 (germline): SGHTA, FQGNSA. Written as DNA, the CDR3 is TGTGCCAGCAGGATCCGGGGGGTCCTGAATTCACCCCTCCACTTT. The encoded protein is CASRIRGVLNSPLHF. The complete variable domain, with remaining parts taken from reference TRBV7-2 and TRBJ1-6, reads GAGVSQSPSNKVTEKGKDVELRCDPISGHTALYWYRQSLGQGLEFLIYFQGNSAPDKSGLPSDRFSAERTGGSVSTLTIQRTQQEDSAVYLCASRIRGVLNSPLHFGNGTRLTVT.

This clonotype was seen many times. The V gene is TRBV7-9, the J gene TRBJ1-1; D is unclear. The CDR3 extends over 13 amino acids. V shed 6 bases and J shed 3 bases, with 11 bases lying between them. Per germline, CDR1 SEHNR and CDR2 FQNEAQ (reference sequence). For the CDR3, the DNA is TGTGCCAGCAGTCAAGTGAGGGACACTGAAGCTTTCTTT. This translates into CASSQVRDTEAFF.

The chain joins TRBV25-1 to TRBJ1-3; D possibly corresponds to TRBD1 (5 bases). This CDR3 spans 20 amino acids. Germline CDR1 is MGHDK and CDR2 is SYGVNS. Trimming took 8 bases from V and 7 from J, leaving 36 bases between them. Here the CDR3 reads CASVEDRGTRTNRKGNTIYF. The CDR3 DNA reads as TGTGCCAGCGTTGAAGACCGGGGAACTAGGACAAACAGAAAGGGGAACACCATATATTTT.

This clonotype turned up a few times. The CDR3 nucleotides read TGTGCCAGCAGCCCCGGCAGGGATACGCAGTATTTT. Translated: CASSPGRDTQYF. The chain couples TRBV7-9 to TRBJ2-3; D gene ambiguous. The CDR3 length is 12 residues. Trimming cost V 5 bases and J 6 bases, with 9 bases left between them. CDR1 and CDR2 from the germline V gene are SEHNR and FQNEAQ (reference sequence).

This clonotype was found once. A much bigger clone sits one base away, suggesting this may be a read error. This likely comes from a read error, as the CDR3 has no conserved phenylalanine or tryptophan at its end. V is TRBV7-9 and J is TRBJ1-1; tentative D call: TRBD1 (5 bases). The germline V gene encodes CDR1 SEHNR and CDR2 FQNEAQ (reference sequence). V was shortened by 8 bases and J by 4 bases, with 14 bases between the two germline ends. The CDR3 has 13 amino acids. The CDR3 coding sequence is TGTGCCAGCGTACGGGGGTTCAGCACTGAAGCTTTCCTT. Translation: CASVRGFSTEAFL.

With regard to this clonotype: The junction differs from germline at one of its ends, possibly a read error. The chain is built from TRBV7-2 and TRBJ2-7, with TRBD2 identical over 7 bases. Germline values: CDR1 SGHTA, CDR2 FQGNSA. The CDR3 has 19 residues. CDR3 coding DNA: TGCGCCAGCAGCCAAGATATAACGGCTAGAGCGGGGTTCATCTACGAGCAGTACTTC. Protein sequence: CASSQDITARAGFIYEQYF.

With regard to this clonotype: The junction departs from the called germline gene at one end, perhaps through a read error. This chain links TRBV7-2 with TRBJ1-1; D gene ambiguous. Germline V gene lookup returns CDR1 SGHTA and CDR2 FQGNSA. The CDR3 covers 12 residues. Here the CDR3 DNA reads TGTGCCAGCAGCTGGGTGAACACTGAAGCTTCCTTT. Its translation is CASSWVNTEASF.

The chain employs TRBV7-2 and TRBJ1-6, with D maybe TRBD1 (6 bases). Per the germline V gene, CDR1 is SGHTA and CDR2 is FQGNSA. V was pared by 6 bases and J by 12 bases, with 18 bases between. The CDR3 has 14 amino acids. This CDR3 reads CASSLRGAVRPLHF. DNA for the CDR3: TGTGCCAGCAGTCTTCGGGGGGCGGTAAGACCCCTCCACTTT.

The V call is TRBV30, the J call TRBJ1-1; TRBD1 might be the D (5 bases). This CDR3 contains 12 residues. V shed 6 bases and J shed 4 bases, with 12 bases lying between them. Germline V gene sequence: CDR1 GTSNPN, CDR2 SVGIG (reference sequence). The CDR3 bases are TGTGCCTGTCAGGTGGGACGCACTGAAGCTTTCTTT. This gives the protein CACQVGRTEAFF.

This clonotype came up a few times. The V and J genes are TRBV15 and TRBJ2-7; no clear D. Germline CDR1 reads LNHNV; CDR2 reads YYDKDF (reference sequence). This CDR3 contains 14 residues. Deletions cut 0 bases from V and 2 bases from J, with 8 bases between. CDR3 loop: CATSRDWATYEQYF. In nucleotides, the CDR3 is TGTGCCACCAGCAGAGATTGGGCTACCTACGAGCAGTACTTC.

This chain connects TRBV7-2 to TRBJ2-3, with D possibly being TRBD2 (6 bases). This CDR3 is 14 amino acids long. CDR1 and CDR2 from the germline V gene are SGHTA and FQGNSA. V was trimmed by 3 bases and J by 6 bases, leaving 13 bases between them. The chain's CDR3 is CASSLTSIGDTQYF. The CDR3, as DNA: TGTGCCAGCAGCTTGACTAGTATCGGGGATACGCAGTATTTT.

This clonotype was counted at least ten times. The CDR3 DNA sequence: TGCAGCGTTGAAGTCCCCCAGGGGGCGCGGGAGGAGCAGTACTTC. Translating gives CSVEVPQGAREEQYF. The V gene is TRBV29-1, the J gene TRBJ2-7, with D perhaps TRBD1 (8 bases). V was cut by 1 base and J by 7 bases, with 20 bases left in between. CDR3 length equals 15 residues. CDR1 is SQVTM and CDR2 is ANQGSEA in the germline V gene.

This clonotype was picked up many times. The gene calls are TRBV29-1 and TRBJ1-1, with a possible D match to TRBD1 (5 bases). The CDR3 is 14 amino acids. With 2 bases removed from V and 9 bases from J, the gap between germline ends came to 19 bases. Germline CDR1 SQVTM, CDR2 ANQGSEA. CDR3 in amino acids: CSVEPQPGWGKAFF. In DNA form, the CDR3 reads TGCAGCGTTGAACCCCAACCAGGGTGGGGTAAAGCTTTCTTT. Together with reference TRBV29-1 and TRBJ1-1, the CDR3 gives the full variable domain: SAVISQKPSRDICQRGTSLTIQCQVDSQVTMMFWYRQQPGQSLTLIATANQGSEATYESGFVIDKFPISRPNLTFSTLTVSNMSPEDSSIYLCSVEPQPGWGKAFFGQGTRLTVV.

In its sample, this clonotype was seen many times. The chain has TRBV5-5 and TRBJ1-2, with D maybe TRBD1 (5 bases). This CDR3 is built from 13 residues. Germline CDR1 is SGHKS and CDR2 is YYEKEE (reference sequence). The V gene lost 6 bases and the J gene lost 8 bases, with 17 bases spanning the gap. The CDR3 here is CASTLDSREGYTF. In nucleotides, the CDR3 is TGTGCCAGCACCCTAGATAGCAGGGAGGGCTACACCTTC.

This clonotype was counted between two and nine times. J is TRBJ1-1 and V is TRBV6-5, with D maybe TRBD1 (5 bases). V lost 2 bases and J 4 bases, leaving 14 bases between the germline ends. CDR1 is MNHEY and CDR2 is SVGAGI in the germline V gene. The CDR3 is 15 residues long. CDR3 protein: CASSYIGAGVTEAFF. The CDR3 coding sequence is TGTGCCAGCAGTTACATAGGGGCAGGTGTCACTGAAGCTTTCTTT.